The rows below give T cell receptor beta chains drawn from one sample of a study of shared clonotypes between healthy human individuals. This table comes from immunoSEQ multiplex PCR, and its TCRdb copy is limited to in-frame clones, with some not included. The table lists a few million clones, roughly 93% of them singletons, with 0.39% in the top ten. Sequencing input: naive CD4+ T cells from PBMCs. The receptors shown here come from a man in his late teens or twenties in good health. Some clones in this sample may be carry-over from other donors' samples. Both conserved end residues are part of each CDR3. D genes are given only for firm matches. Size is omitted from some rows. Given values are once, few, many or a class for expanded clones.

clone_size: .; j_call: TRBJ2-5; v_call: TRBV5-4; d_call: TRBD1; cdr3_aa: CASSSRQGAGETQYF; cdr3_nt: TGTGCCAGCAGCTCCAGACAGGGGGCGGGGGAGACCCAGTACTTC
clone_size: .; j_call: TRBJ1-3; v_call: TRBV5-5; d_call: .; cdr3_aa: CASSPEEGVGSGNTIYF; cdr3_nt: TGTGCCAGCAGCCCCGAGGAGGGGGTGGGATCTGGAAACACCATATATTTT
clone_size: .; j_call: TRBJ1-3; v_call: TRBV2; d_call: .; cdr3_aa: CANSEVWASSGNTIYF; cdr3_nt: TGTGCCAACAGTGAAGTGTGGGCCAGCTCTGGAAACACCATATATTTT
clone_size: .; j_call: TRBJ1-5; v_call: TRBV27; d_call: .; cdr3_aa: CASSPLGSYSNQPQHF; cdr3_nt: TGTGCCAGCAGTCCGTTGGGATCCTATAGCAATCAGCCCCAGCATTTT
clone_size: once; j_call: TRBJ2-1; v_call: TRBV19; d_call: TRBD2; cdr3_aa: CASSIDHTGGSSYNEQFF; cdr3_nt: TGTGCCAGTAGTATAGATCATACGGGAGGATCCTCCTACAATGAGCAGTTCTTC
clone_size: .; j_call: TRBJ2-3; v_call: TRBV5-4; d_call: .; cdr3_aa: CASSFLTSKEDF; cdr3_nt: TGTGCCAGCAGCTTCTTGACTAGTAAGGAGGATTTT
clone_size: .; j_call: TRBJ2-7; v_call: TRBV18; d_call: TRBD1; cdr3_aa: CASCDRGGSYEQYF; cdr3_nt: TGTGCCAGCTGTGACAGGGGTGGGTCCTACGAGCAGTACTTC
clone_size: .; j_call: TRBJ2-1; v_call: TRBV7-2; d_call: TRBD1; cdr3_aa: CASSLDRGDEQFF; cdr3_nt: TGTGCCAGCAGCTTAGACAGGGGCGATGAGCAGTTCTTC
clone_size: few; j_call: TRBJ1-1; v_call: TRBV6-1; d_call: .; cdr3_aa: CASRWGPNTEAFF; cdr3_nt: TGTGCCAGCAGGTGGGGACCGAACACTGAAGCTTTCTTT
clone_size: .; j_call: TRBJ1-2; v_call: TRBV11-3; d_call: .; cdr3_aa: CASSLSSEPNYGYTF; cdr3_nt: TGTGCCAGCAGCTTAAGTTCGGAGCCTAACTATGGCTACACCTTC
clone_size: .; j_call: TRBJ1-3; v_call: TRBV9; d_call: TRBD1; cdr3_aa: CASSVFTGQDGNTIYF; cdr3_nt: TGTGCCAGCAGCGTATTTACGGGACAGGACGGAAACACCATATATTTT
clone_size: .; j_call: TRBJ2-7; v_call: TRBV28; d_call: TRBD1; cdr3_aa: CASRNRGPYEQYF; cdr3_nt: TGTGCCAGCAGAAACAGGGGCCCCTACGAGCAGTACTTC
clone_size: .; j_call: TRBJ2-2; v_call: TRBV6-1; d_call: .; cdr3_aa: CASSEGGAWTGELFF; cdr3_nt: TGTGCCAGCAGTGAAGGAGGGGCATGGACCGGGGAGCTGTTTTTT
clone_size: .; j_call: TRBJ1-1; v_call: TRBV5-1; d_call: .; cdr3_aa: CASSLEGGWNTEAFF; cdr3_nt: TGCGCCAGCAGCTTGGAAGGGGGATGGAACACTGAAGCTTTCTTT
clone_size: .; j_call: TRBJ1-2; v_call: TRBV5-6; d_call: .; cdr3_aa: CASSLGGGYTF; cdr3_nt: TGTGCCAGCAGTCTGGGGGGCGGCTACACCTTC
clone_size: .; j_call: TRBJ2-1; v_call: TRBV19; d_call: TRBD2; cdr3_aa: CASSTASGLAGVSNEQFF; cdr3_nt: TGTGCCAGTAGTACAGCTTCGGGACTAGCGGGAGTATCCAATGAGCAGTTCTTC
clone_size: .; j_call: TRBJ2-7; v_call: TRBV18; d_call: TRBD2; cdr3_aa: CASSPPGLAGSGEQYF; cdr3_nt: TGTGCCAGCTCACCACCGGGGCTAGCGGGAAGTGGCGAGCAGTACTTC
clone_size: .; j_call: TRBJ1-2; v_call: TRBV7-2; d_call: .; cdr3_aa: CASSLATGDYGYTF; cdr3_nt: TGTGCCAGCAGCTTAGCGACGGGGGACTATGGCTACACCTTC
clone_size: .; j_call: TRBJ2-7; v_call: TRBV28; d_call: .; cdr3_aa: CASSPRAYEQYF; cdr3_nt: TGTGCCAGCTCCCCCAGGGCCTACGAGCAGTACTTC
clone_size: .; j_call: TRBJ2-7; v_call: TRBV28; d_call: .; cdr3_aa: CASRTGRSYEQYF; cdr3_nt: TGTGCCAGTAGGACGGGGAGATCCTACGAGCAGTACTTC
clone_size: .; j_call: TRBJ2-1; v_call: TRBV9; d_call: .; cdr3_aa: CASSVSPGKREQFF; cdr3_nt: TGTGCCAGCAGCGTATCCCCGGGAAAACGTGAGCAGTTCTTC
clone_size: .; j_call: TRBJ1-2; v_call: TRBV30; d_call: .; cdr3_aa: CAWRPSVVGYGYTF; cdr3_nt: TGTGCCTGGAGACCCTCGGTGGTTGGTTATGGCTACACCTTC
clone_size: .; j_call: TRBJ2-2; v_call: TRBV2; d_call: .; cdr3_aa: CATVAATRQTGELFF; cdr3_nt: TGTGCCACGGTGGCGGCTACCCGACAGACCGGGGAGCTGTTTTTT
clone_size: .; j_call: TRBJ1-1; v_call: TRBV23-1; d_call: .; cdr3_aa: CASSQSVAIRGTEAFF; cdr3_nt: TGCGCCAGCAGTCAATCGGTAGCTATTAGAGGCACTGAAGCTTTCTTT
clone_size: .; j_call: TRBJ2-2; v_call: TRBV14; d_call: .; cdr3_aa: CASSPPRARGDTGELFF; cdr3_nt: TGTGCCAGCAGCCCACCTCGTGCCAGGGGAGACACCGGGGAGCTGTTTTTT
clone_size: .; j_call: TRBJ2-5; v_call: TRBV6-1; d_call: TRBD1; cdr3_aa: CASSGWQGEETQYF; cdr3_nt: TGTGCCAGCAGTGGTTGGCAGGGGGAAGAGACCCAGTACTTC
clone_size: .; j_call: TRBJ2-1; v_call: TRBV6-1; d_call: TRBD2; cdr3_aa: CASSESSSGSWNEQFF; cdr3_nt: TGTGCCAGCAGTGAAAGCTCTAGCGGGAGTTGGAATGAGCAGTTCTTC
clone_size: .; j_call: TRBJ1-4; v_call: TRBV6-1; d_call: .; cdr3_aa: CASSDQGRINEKLFF; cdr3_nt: TGTGCCAGCAGCGACCAGGGTAGGATTAATGAAAAACTGTTTTTT
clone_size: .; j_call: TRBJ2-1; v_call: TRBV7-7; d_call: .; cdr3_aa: CASSLGLSSYNEQFF; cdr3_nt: TGTGCCAGCAGCTTAGGACTAAGCTCCTACAATGAGCAGTTCTTC
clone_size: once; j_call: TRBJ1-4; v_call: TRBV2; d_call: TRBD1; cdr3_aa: CASSGGQAGPNEKLFF; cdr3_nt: TGTGCCAGCAGCGGGGGACAGGCAGGACCAAATGAAAAACTGTTTTTT
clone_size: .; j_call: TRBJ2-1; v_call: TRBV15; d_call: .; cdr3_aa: CATSRDSRLDEQFF; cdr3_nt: TGTGCCACCAGCAGAGATTCGCGCCTAGATGAGCAGTTCTTC
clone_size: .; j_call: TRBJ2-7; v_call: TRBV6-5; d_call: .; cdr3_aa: CASRPGLLSSYEQYF; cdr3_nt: TGTGCCAGCAGACCAGGGCTATTAAGCTCCTACGAGCAGTACTTC
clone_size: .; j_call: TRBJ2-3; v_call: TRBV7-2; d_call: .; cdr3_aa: CASSPGRDTQYF; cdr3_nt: TGTGCCAGCAGCCCGGGGCGGGATACGCAGTATTTT
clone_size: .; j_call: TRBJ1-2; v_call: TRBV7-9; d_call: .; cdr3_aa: CASSLNPRRALYGYTF; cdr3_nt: TGTGCCAGCAGCTTAAATCCCCGTCGGGCCTTATATGGCTACACCTTC
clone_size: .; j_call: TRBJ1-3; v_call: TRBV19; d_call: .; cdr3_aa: CASSITGIGNTIYF; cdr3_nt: TGTGCCAGTAGTATCACAGGGATCGGAAACACCATATATTTT
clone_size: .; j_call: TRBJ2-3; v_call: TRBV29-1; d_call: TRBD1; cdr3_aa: CSVEGDRGIADTQYF; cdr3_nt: TGCAGCGTTGAGGGGGACAGGGGAATTGCAGATACGCAGTATTTT
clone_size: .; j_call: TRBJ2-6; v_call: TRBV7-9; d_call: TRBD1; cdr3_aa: CASSQRDRGLSGANVLTF; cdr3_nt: TGTGCCAGCAGCCAAAGGGACAGGGGGCTCTCTGGGGCCAACGTCCTGACTTTC
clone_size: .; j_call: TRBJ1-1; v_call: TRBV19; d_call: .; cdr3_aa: CASSIINTEAFF; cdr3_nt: TGTGCCAGTAGTATTATTAACACTGAAGCTTTCTTT
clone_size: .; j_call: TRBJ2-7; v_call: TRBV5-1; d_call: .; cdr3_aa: CASSLQGPGDEQYF; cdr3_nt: TGCGCCAGCAGCTTGCAGGGCCCCGGCGACGAGCAGTACTTC
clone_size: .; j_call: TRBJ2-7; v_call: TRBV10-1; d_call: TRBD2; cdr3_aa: CASSYRGQLAGGPYEQYF; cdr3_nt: TGCGCCAGCAGCTACAGGGGGCAACTAGCGGGAGGGCCTTACGAGCAGTACTTC
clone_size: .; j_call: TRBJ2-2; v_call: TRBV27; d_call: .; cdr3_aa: CASSRDRVNTGELFF; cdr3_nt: TGTGCCAGCAGCCGCGACAGAGTTAACACCGGGGAGCTGTTTTTT
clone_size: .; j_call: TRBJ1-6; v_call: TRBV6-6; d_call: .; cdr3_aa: CASTDTGVRGSPLHF; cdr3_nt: TGTGCCAGCACCGACACCGGGGTCCGTGGATCACCCCTCCACTTT
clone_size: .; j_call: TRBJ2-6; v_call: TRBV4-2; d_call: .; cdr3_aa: CASSQGGGPSSGANVLTF; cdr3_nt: TGTGCCAGCAGCCAAGGGGGGGGCCCAAGCTCTGGGGCCAACGTCCTGACTTTC
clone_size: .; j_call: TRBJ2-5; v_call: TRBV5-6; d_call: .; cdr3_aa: CASSLVPSVAETQYF; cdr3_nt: TGTGCCAGCAGCTTGGTCCCGAGTGTCGCAGAGACCCAGTACTTC